The 9 T cell receptor beta chains given below trace back to one sample, sequenced in a study of T cell responses to AZD1222 COVID-19 vaccine. Libraries were prepared by immunoSEQ multiplex PCR; TCRdb keeps only in-frame clonotypes and omits some of them. This table has fewer than 150,000 clones, about 92% appearing once. Sample: peripheral blood, taken on day 0 of AZD1222 vaccination. Receptors were obtained from an adult in good health.

CDR3 protein: CASSLAAGNTGELFF. The CDR3 DNA reads TGTGCCAGCAGCTTAGCGGCGGGAAACACCGGGGAGCTGTTTTTT. This chain links TRBV7-6 with TRBJ2-2; D perhaps matches TRBD2 (6 bases). V gave up 0 bases and J gave up 2 bases, with 7 bases separating them. The CDR3 has 15 residues. Germline CDR1 is SGHVS and CDR2 is FNYEAQ. The full variable domain, completed using reference TRBV7-6 and TRBJ2-2, is GAGVSQSPRYKVTKRGQDVALRCDPISGHVSLYWYRQALGQGPEFLTYFNYEAQQDKSGLPNDRFSAERPEGSISTLTIQRTEQRDSAMYRCASSLAAGNTGELFFGEGSRLTVL.

This chain joins TRBV11-3 and TRBJ2-1; tentative D call: TRBD1 (6 bases). The CDR3 spans 13 residues. The V end was cut by 3 bases, the J end by 10 bases, with 13 bases between. Germline CDR1 reads SGHNT; CDR2 reads YENEEA. The CDR3 protein is CASSFARGYEQFF. The CDR3 nucleotides read TGTGCCAGCAGCTTCGCTAGGGGGTACGAGCAGTTCTTC.

The V gene is TRBV7-9, the J gene TRBJ1-1; D gene ambiguous. V was shortened by 3 bases and J by 6 bases, with 14 bases between the two germline ends. There are 14 residues in the CDR3. Germline lookup yields CDR1 SEHNR and CDR2 FQNEAQ (reference sequence). The CDR3 is CASSFLPAVAEAFF. Here the CDR3 DNA reads TGTGCCAGCAGCTTTCTCCCGGCCGTGGCTGAAGCTTTCTTT.

V usage is TRBV6-6 and J usage is TRBJ1-5; 8 bases fit TRBD1. Trimming at V came to 9 bases and at J to 4 bases, leaving 8 bases not matched to a gene. Germline CDR1 reads MNHNY; CDR2 reads SVGAGI (reference sequence). The length of the CDR3 is 14 residues. CDR3 residues: CARIKTGVNQPQHF. The CDR3 DNA follows: TGTGCCAGGATAAAGACAGGGGTTAATCAGCCCCAGCATTTT.

The genes are TRBV19 and TRBJ2-2; 10 bases line up with TRBD2. CDR1 LNHDA and CDR2 SQIVND come from the germline V gene (reference sequence). This CDR3 is 16 amino acids long. V lost 5 bases and J lost 6; bases outside the gene matches: 9. This CDR3 reads CASSALPSGRAGELFF. In DNA, the CDR3 is TGTGCCAGTAGTGCCCTACCGAGCGGGAGGGCCGGGGAGCTGTTTTTT.

This rearrangement joins TRBV5-4 to TRBJ1-6; no clear D gene. The CDR3 runs to 15 residues. The V end lost 0 bases, the J end lost 9 bases, and 13 bases lay between the germline ends. Looked up from germline, CDR1 is SGHNT and CDR2 is YYREEE (reference sequence). The CDR3 region is CASSLEVAFSSPLHF. The CDR3 DNA is TGTGCCAGCAGCTTGGAGGTAGCATTTTCTTCACCCCTCCACTTT.

This rearrangement joins TRBV6-5 to TRBJ2-7; 8 bases map to TRBD2. V dropped 6 bases and J dropped 4; count of bases not matched to a gene: 8. This CDR3 has 14 residues. The germline CDR1 and CDR2 sequences are MNHEY and SVGAGI. The CDR3 sequence: CASRAGAGAYEQYF. CDR3 nucleotide sequence: TGTGCCAGCAGGGCGGGAGCGGGAGCTTACGAGCAGTACTTC.

The chain links TRBV6-5 to TRBJ1-5; D remains unclear. V lost 2 bases and J 0 bases, leaving 8 bases between the germline ends. CDR3 length: 15 residues. Germline loops: CDR1 MNHEY, CDR2 SVGAGI. The CDR3 protein is CASSYDQFSNQPQHF. The CDR3 DNA reads TGTGCCAGCAGTTACGACCAGTTTAGCAATCAGCCCCAGCATTTT.

The genes are TRBV11-2 and TRBJ1-5; D uncertain. The CDR3 extends over 16 amino acids. With 6 bases removed from V and 8 bases from J, the gap between germline ends came to 23 bases. Germline-derived CDR1 and CDR2 are SGHAT and FQNNGV. The CDR3 region is CASSSEDSRRMKPQHF. In DNA form, the CDR3 reads TGTGCCAGCAGTTCCGAAGACTCCCGAAGGATGAAGCCCCAGCATTTT.